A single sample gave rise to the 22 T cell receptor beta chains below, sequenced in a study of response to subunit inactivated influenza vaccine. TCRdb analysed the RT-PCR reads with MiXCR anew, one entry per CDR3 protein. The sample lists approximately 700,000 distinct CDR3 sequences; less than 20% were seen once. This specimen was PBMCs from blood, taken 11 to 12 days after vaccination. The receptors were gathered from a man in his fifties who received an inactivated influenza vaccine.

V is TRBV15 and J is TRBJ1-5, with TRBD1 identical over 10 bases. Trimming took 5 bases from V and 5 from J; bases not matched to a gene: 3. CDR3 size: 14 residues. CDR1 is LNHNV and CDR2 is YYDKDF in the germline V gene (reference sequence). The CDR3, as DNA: TGTGCCACCAGCCCCGGGACAGGGGATCAGCCCCAGCATTTT. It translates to CATSPGTGDQPQHF.

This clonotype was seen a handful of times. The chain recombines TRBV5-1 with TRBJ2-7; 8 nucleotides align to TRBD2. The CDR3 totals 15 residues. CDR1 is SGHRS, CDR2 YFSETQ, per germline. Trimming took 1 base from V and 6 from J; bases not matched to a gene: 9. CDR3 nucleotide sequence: TGCGCCAGCAGCTTGAGAAGCGGGAGCCCCCTCGAGCAGTACTTC. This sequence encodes CASSLRSGSPLEQYF.

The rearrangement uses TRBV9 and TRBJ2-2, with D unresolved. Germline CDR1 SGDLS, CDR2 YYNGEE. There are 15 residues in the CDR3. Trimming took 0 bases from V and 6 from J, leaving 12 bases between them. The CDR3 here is CASSVESVWAGELFF. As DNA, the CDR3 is TGTGCCAGCAGCGTAGAGAGTGTGTGGGCCGGGGAGCTGTTTTTT.

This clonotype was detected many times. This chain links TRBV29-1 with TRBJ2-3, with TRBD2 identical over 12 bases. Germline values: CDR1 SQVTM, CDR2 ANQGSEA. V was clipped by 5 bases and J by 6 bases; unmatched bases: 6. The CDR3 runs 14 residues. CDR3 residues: CSVSGTSGWDTQYF. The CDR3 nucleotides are TGCAGCGTTTCCGGGACTAGCGGGTGGGATACGCAGTATTTT.

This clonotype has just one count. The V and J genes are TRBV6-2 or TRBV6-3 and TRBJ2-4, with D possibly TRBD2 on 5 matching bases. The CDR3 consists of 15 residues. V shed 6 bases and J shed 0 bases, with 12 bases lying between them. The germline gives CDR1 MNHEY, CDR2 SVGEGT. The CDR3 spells CASSDRRGAKNIQYF. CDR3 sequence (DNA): TGTGCCAGCAGCGACCGACGGGGAGCCAAAAACATTCAGTACTTC.

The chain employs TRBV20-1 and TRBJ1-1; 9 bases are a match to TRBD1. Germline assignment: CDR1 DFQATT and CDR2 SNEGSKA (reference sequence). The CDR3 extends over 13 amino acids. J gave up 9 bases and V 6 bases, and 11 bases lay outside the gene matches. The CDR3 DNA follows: TGCAGTGCCATGATACAGGGGGCACCTAAAGCTTTCTTT. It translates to CSAMIQGAPKAFF.

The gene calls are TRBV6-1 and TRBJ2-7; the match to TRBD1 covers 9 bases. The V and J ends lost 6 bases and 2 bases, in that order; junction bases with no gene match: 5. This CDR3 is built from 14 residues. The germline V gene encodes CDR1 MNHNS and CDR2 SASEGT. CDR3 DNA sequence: TGTGCCAGCAGGCTACAGGGGGCCCCCTACGAGCAGTACTTC. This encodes CASRLQGAPYEQYF.

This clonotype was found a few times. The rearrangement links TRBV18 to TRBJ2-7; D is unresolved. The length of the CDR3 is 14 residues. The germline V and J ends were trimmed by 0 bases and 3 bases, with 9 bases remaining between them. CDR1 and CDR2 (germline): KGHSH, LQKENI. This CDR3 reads CASSPPGVSYEQYF. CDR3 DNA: TGTGCCAGCTCACCACCTGGGGTTAGCTACGAGCAGTACTTC.

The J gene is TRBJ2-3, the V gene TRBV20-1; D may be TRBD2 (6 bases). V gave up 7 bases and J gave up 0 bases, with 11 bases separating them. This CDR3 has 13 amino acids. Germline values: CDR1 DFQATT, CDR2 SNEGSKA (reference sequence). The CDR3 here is CSGGAFSTDTQYF. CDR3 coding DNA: TGCAGTGGCGGGGCATTTAGCACAGATACGCAGTATTTT.

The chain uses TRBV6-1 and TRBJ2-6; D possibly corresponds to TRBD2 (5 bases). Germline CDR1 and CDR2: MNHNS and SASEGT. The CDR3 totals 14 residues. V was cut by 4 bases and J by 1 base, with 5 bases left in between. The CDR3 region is CASSGLSGANVLTF. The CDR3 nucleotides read TGTGCCAGCAGTGGACTATCTGGGGCCAACGTCCTGACTTTC.

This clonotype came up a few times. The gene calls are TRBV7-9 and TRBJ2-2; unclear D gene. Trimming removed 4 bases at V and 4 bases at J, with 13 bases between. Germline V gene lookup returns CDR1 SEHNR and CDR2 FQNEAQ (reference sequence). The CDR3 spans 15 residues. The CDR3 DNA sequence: TGTGCCAGCAGCTCCATCCTAGGAATCACCGGGGAGCTGTTTTTT. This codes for CASSSILGITGELFF.

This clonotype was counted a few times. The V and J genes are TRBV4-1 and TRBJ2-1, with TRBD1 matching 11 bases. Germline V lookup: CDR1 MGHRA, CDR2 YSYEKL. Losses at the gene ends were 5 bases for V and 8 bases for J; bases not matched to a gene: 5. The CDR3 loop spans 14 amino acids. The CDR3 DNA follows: TGCGCCAGCAGCAAGGGACAGGGGGTCTATGAGCAGTTCTTC. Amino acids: CASSKGQGVYEQFF.

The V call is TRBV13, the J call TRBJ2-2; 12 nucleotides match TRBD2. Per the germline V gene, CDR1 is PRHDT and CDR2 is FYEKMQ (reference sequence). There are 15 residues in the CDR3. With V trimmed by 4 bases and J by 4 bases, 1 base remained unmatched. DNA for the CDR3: TGTGCCAGCAGCTCTAGCGGGAGGGCCACCGGGGAGCTGTTTTTT. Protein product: CASSSSGRATGELFF.

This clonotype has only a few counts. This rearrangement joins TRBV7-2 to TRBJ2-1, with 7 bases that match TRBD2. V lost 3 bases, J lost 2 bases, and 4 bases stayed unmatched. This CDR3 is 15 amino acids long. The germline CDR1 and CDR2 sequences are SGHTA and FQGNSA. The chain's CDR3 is CASSFGAGTYNEQFF. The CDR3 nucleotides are TGTGCCAGCAGCTTTGGAGCGGGAACCTACAATGAGCAGTTCTTC. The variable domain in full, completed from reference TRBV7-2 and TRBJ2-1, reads GAGVSQSPSNKVTEKGKDVELRCDPISGHTALYWYRQSLGQGLEFLIYFQGNSAPDKSGLPSDRFSAERTGGSVSTLTIQRTQQEDSAVYLCASSFGAGTYNEQFFGPGTRLTVL.

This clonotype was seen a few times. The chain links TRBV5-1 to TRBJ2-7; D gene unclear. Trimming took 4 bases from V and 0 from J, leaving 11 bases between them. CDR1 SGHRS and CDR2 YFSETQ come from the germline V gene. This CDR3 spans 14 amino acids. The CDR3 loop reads CASSPDWSSYEQYF. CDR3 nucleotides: TGCGCCAGCAGCCCAGACTGGAGCTCCTACGAGCAGTACTTC.

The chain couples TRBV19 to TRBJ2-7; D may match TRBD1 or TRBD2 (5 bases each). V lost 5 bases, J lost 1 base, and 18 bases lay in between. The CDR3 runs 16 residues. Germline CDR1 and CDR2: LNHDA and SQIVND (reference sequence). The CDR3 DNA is TGTGCCAGTAGTGCTCGACCCGGGACGGAATCCTACGAGCAGTACTTC. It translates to CASSARPGTESYEQYF. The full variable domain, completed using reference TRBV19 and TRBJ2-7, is DGGITQSPKYLFRKEGQNVTLSCEQNLNHDAMYWYRQDPGQGLRLIYYSQIVNDFQKGDIAEGYSVSREKKESFPLTVTSAQKNPTAFYLCASSARPGTESYEQYFGPGTRLTVT.

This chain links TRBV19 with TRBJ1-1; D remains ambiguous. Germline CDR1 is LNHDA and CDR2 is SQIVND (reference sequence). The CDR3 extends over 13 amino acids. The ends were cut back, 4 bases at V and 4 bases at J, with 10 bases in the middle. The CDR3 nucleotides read TGTGCCAGTAGTACCTTGCTGGGCACTGAAGCTTTCTTT. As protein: CASSTLLGTEAFF.

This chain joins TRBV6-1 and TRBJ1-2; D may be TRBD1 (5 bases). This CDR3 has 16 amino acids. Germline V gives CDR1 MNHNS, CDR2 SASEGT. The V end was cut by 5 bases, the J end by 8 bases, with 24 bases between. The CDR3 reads CASSQPPPGGAGGYTF. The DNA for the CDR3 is TGTGCCAGCAGTCAACCCCCTCCGGGAGGGGCGGGGGGCTACACCTTC.

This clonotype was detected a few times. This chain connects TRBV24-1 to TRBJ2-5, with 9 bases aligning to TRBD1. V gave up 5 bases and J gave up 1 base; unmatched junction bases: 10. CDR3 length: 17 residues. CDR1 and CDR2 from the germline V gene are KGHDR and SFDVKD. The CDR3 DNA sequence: TGTGCCACCAGTGGGGACAGGGAACACGGCCCCCAAGAGACCCAGTACTTC. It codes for CATSGDREHGPQETQYF.

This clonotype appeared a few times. CDR3 amino acids: CASSSLSDFQETQYF. The CDR3 DNA is TGTGCCAGCAGCTCTCTCAGCGATTTCCAAGAGACCCAGTACTTC. The rearrangement joins TRBV11-2 to TRBJ2-5, with D uncertain. The CDR3 covers 15 residues. With 4 bases removed from V and 1 base from J, the gap between germline ends came to 13 bases. The germline gives CDR1 SGHAT, CDR2 FQNNGV.

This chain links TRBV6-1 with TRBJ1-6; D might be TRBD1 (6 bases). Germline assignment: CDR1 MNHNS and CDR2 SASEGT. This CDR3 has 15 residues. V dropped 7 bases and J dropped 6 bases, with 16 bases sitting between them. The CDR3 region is CASTRGGPFNSPLHF. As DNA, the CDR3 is TGTGCCAGCACGCGGGGGGGGCCGTTTAATTCACCCCTCCACTTT.

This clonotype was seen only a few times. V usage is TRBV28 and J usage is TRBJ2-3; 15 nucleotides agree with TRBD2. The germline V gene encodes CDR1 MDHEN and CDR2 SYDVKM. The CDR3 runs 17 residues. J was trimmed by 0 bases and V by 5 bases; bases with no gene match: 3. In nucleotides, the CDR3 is TGTGCCAGCAGTGGGACTAGCGGGAGGTCTAGCACAGATACGCAGTATTTT. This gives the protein CASSGTSGRSSTDTQYF.